Listed below are T cell receptor beta chains from one sample, sequenced in a study of beta chain features in type 1 diabetes. TCRdb's copy holds only in-frame clones and misses some; the assay was immunoSEQ multiplex PCR. The sample records fewer than 900,000 clones, 17% being singletons. Sequenced: naive CD4+ T cells from blood. The source of these receptors is a woman aged 18-29 years in good health. CDR3s include the opening cysteine and the closing phenylalanine or tryptophan.

v_call	cdr3_aa
TRBV2	CASKGGGETQYF
TRBV6-6	CASSYGQGTTNEKLFF
TRBV6-6	CASSQENSNQPQHF
TRBV5-1	CASSLVLGGKYEQYF
TRBV9	CASSVAEGADTGELFF
TRBV19	CASSETMNTGELFF
TRBV7-8	CASSLVEGYPRRSSYEQYF
TRBV28	CASSPGTGGHYEQYF
TRBV7-9	CASSPPGQGISSEQYF
TRBV7-2	CASSLGSDIETQYF
TRBV10-3	CAISLSGTGGEKLFF
TRBV28	CASRSDYGYTF
TRBV6-5	CASSWRLGRHEQFF
TRBV6-5	CASSARGAEQFF
TRBV5-4	CASSLIGLRDTGELFF
TRBV4-3	CASSQDFRDYQPQHF
TRBV18	CASSPLAGSETQYF
TRBV4-2	CASSRGEQPQHF
TRBV10-2	CASSDGGETLGQDTQYF
TRBV28	CASSTLLGAHGPQHF
TRBV7-9	CASSGPNLDEQYF
TRBV27	CASTGGFGTDTQYF
TRBV19	CASSMDRINEKLFF
TRBV7-2	CASSRDRVNEKLFF
TRBV7-9	CASSLRIFYTF
TRBV18	CASSPQGALDEQFF
TRBV15	CATSRGGQGGNYGYTF
TRBV7-3	CASSSTPGPPANEQFF
TRBV29-1	CSVRQIQETQYF
TRBV7-3	CASSSSYGYTF
TRBV28	CASSPIGQANYGYTF
TRBV5-1	CASSLGGQGNTEAFF
TRBV11-2	CASSFYSGVAKNIQYF
TRBV28	CASSPPVGGYEQYF
TRBV6-5	CASSYSNGRAQYEQYF
TRBV5-1	CASSWSAHSYNEQFF
TRBV27	CASSLERDWYNEQFF
TRBV5-6	CASSLVFEGRGYTF
TRBV18	CASSISREDEQYF
TRBV4-2	CASSLRQAPRDPWGGNTGELFF
TRBV18	CASSPVTSGSGTDTQYF
TRBV5-4	CASSLLSRPRLFF
TRBV10-3	CAISETEGQAQPQHF
TRBV27	CASSPRLAGVVFF